This T cell receptor (beta chain) was retrieved from a study of CD8 T cells in ankylosing spondylitis listed by TCRdb under 2017. Some background on the complete study: To find TCR variants linked to disease, the study profiled T cell receptor beta repertoires in ankylosing spondylitis patients and healthy donors. In total, the full study cohort was made up of nearly 110 healthy donors and roughly 27 ankylosing spondylitis patients. Peripheral blood was sampled, and synovial fluid was additionally collected from ankylosing spondylitis patients. Overall results and qualifications from the work: Some motif variants had previously been reported in the synovial fluid and blood of reactive arthritis patients, which suggests shared mechanisms of disease initiation. The disease-linked clones showed a CD8+ phenotype and occurred at relatively low frequencies in peripheral blood. Blood from ankylosing spondylitis patients appeared to be characterized by a TCR beta motif composed of 7 to 9 highly homologous amino acid variants. According to the report, matched synovial fluid samples from ankylosing spondylitis patients were significantly enriched for the disease-linked clones.

This clonotype was detected many times. The target of this receptor is not known. The sample holds no much larger clone one base away, and base qualities are not on file. CDR1 and CDR2 were assigned from the germline V gene as SGHTA and FQGNSA. V is cut by 6 bases and J by 0 bases, and the space between the germline ends is 5 bases. Its CDR3 holds 12 amino acids, cysteine through phenylalanine. The entry retains the CDR3 DNA only, 36 bases that are in frame from base 1. Reads for this sample came from an Illumina HiSeq 2500. Quantitative 5'-RACE with molecular barcodes was the method used to prepare the TCR beta libraries. As for the original processing: To identify disease-linked TCR variants, a new computational method was used, one built on a probabilistic model of VDJ rearrangement. TCRdb itself trimmed the public reads at Q25 with fastp, ran MiXCR and retained productive beta chains. Rows are combined by CDR3 protein, so each entry shows the most common genes and DNA. TCRdb's processing, not the authors' own work, is the source of the V and J calls. Recorded for this sample are 150,000 to 200,000 distinct CDR3 sequences; roughly 13% of them occurred a single time. The ten largest make up roughly 11% of the sample.

Sequencing used blood, either unsorted or a sorted T cell fraction (not recorded which). The rearranged chain carries TRBV7-2 and TRBJ1-1; there is no confident call for the D gene. The source of this sequence is a female donor with ankylosing spondylitis or in good health (not recorded which). The encoded CDR3 is CASRPLNTEAFF. The DNA sequence is given as TGTGCCAGCAGGCCCTTGAACACTGAAGCTTTCTTT.